Described below is a single T cell receptor (beta chain) sequence and its context. Germline V gene data show CDR1 as SGHVS and CDR2 as FQNEAQ. This CDR3 is 14 amino acids long. V dropped 4 bases and J dropped 4; count of bases not matched to a gene: 3. The entry originates in a study of blood T cell repertoires in COVID-19. Some clones are missing from TCRdb's copy, which holds only in-frame ones; the method was immunoSEQ multiplex PCR. The sample contains around 200,000 clones, more than 75% of which appear only once. The source of this sequence is a man at least 80 years old with acute or convalescent COVID-19. The chain combines TRBV7-8 with TRBJ1-5; 8 nucleotides align to TRBD1. The sample was peripheral blood. This chain's CDR3 is CASSSRQGNQPQHF. DNA for the CDR3: TGTGCCAGCAGCTCCAGACAGGGGAATCAGCCCCAGCATTTT.